These T cell receptor beta chains were read from a single sample in a study of blood T cell repertoires in COVID-19. Clones were sequenced by immunoSEQ multiplex PCR, and TCRdb holds only the in-frame ones, with some missing. The sample carries some 260,000 clones, about 87% recorded once. The sequenced sample was peripheral blood. The source is a woman between 65 and 79 years old with COVID-19, enrolled during active disease. Both conserved end residues are part of each CDR3. Rows give clone size only sometimes, using once, few, many, or a class for an expanded clone.

V,size,J,CDR3
TRBV6-5,-,TRBJ1-3,CASSYSGTVSGNTIYF
TRBV18,-,TRBJ1-1,CASSPTGGAMNTEAFF
TRBV28,-,TRBJ1-5,CASSFRGGVSNQPQHF
TRBV27,-,TRBJ2-6,CASSLRGTSGSAGANVLTF
TRBV19,few,TRBJ1-1,CASSIPPFGLNTEAFF
TRBV11-3,-,TRBJ1-2,CASSLQGQGEYGYTF
TRBV11-3,-,TRBJ2-5,CASSLDGQIQETQYF
TRBV19,-,TRBJ1-5,CASSKDRGRVGNQPQHF
TRBV6-5,-,TRBJ2-7,CASRFDSSYEQYF
TRBV4-1,-,TRBJ1-3,CASSQAGQYGNTIYF
TRBV3-1/TRBV3-2,-,TRBJ1-1,CASSLAGSAEAFF